This TCR beta chain was identified during a study of blood T cell repertoires in COVID-19. The CDR3 contains 15 residues. CDR1 and CDR2 (germline): SGDLS, YYNGEE. J gave up 5 bases and V 3 bases, and 5 bases lay outside the gene matches. Method: immunoSEQ multiplex PCR; TCRdb's copy keeps in-frame clones and lacks some. Here the sample spans about 59,000 clones, approximately 92% being singletons. This chain uses TRBV9 with TRBJ1-6, with 7 positions matching TRBD1. The material sequenced was peripheral blood. The receptor was isolated from a man at least 80 years old with acute or convalescent COVID-19. The CDR3 loop is CASSGGTANNSPLHF. CDR3 DNA: TGTGCCAGCAGCGGGGGGACAGCTAATAATTCACCCCTCCACTTT.